A selection of T cell receptor beta chains follows, all from one sample in a study of blood T cell repertoires in COVID-19. Clones were read by immunoSEQ multiplex PCR, and TCRdb kept only the in-frame ones, dropping some. The sample lists fewer than 200,000 clones; 70% to 90% were seen once. The sample comprised peripheral blood. These receptors originate from a man in his 60s who had recovered from COVID-19. CDR3s include the opening cysteine and the closing phenylalanine or tryptophan. A D gene is named only where the DNA matches it firmly. Size is stated for part of the rows, as once, few or many counts, or as a class when the clone is expanded.

clone_size | d_call | j_call | v_call | cdr3_aa | cdr3_nt
NA | TRBD1 | TRBJ2-5 | TRBV7-7 | CASSFGQGIQETQYF | TGTGCTAGCAGCTTTGGACAGGGGATTCAAGAGACCCAGTACTTC
NA | TRBD1 | TRBJ1-6 | TRBV7-2 | CASSSRTGAPLHF | TGTGCCAGCAGCTCCCGGACAGGAGCACCCCTCCACTTT
NA | TRBD2 | TRBJ2-5 | TRBV19 | CASSLRTSGVQTQYF | TGTGCCAGTAGTCTGCGGACTAGCGGGGTGCAGACCCAGTACTTC
NA | TRBD2 | TRBJ2-1 | TRBV4-2 | CASSEEGSGGGSYNEQFF | TGTGCCAGCAGCGAGGAGGGTAGCGGGGGAGGCTCCTACAATGAGCAGTTCTTC
NA | NA | TRBJ1-2 | TRBV14 | CASSQAGASVYGYTF | TGTGCCAGCAGCCAAGCAGGGGCAAGCGTTTATGGCTACACCTTC
once | NA | TRBJ2-2 | TRBV19 | CASKGGGRGPTTGELFF | TGTGCCAGTAAAGGTGGAGGGAGAGGCCCAACAACCGGGGAGCTGTTTTTT
NA | NA | TRBJ1-3 | TRBV6-5 | CASRSGVGSGNTIYF | TGTGCCAGCAGATCAGGGGTCGGATCTGGAAACACCATATATTTT
NA | TRBD1 | TRBJ2-1 | TRBV19 | CASSIQSAGGYNEQFF | TGTGCCAGTAGTATACAATCCGCAGGGGGATACAATGAGCAGTTCTTC
NA | NA | TRBJ2-1 | TRBV9 | CASSLRGASSYNEQFF | TGTGCCAGCAGCCTCCGGGGAGCCAGCTCCTACAATGAGCAGTTCTTC
once | TRBD1 | TRBJ1-2 | TRBV5-1 | CASLGTGAYGYTF | TGCGCCAGCCTTGGGACAGGGGCTTATGGCTACACCTTC
NA | NA | TRBJ2-2 | TRBV5-4 | CASSLGQTNTGELFF | TGTGCCAGCAGCTTGGGACAGACGAACACCGGGGAGCTGTTTTTT
NA | NA | TRBJ1-1 | TRBV7-8 | CASSLVMGGNTEAFF | TGTGCCAGCAGCTTAGTGATGGGGGGTAATACTGAAGCTTTCTTT
NA | NA | TRBJ1-6 | TRBV9 | CASSVSPGANSPLHF | TGTGCCAGCAGCGTCTCTCCTGGGGCAAATTCACCCCTCCACTTT
NA | NA | TRBJ1-5 | TRBV4-1 | CASSQEIIRAPGRNQPQHF | TGCGCCAGCAGCCAAGAAATAATCAGGGCCCCAGGGCGCAATCAGCCCCAGCATTTT